What follows are 11 T cell receptor beta chains derived from one specimen sequenced in a study of cytomegalovirus exposure and HLA in healthy donors (dated by TCRdb to the late 2010s). Receptor libraries were prepared by the immunoSEQ multiplex PCR assay. For the multiplex PCR, a mixture combining 60 forward primers for TCR Vbeta segments and 13 reverse primers for TCR Jbeta segments was used. The immuneACCESS repertoire file appears here via TCRdb, limited to in-frame rearrangements. These files lack a portion of the clones; in checked studies, under half of the deficit traces to unresolved V genes, and the cause of the others is not known. Within this sample are 250,000 to 350,000 clones, with 80% to 90% of them counted one time only. The ten top clones hold 4% of the sample. Sequencing used PBMCs. The source of these receptors is a man aged 40-49 years in good health and CMV-seropositive.

This clone came up a few times. The chain joins TRBV5-1 to TRBJ2-7; 13 nucleotides match TRBD2. This CDR3 has 15 amino acids. V was clipped by 4 bases and J by 9 bases; unmatched bases: 10. Germline CDR1 is SGHRS and CDR2 is YFSETQ. The CDR3 DNA sequence: TGCGCCAGCAGCGACGGGACTAGCGGGAAGGAGGGGCAGTACTTC. Protein sequence: CASSDGTSGKEGQYF.

CDR3 amino acids: CASCSGGGNNEQFF. The CDR3 DNA reads TGTGCCAGCTGCTCCGGGGGAGGGAACAATGAGCAGTTCTTC. This chain links TRBV27 with TRBJ2-1; 7 bases agree with TRBD2. The V gene's germline CDR1 is MNHEY and CDR2 SMNVEV (reference sequence). With 8 bases clipped from V and 5 bases from J, the junction kept 9 bases outside the gene matches. The CDR3 totals 14 residues.

The rearrangement uses TRBV2 and TRBJ2-4; D gene ambiguous. The length of the CDR3 is 14 residues. Germline V gene sequence: CDR1 SNHLY, CDR2 FYNNEI. V dropped 4 bases and J dropped 7 bases, with 14 bases sitting between them. The CDR3 loop reads CASSASETMNIQYF. The CDR3, as DNA: TGTGCCAGCAGTGCCTCTGAGACAATGAACATTCAGTACTTC.

This clone was found once. V and J are TRBV7-8 and TRBJ2-1; D unresolved. V lost 5 bases and J lost 5, with 13 bases in between. Germline V gene data show CDR1 as SGHVS and CDR2 as FQNEAQ. The CDR3 is 14 residues long. The CDR3 region has the DNA TGTGCCAGCAGCCCCGCGGCACGTGACAATGAGCAGTTCTTC. Protein product: CASSPAARDNEQFF.

The J gene is TRBJ2-3, the V gene TRBV6-5, with 12 bases identical to TRBD2. V lost 6 bases and J lost 7; bases outside the gene matches: 2. CDR3 length: 13 residues. The germline gives CDR1 MNHEY, CDR2 SVGAGI. The CDR3 region is CASRTSGRNTQYF. DNA of the CDR3: TGTGCCAGCAGGACTAGCGGGAGAAATACGCAGTATTTT.

The chain recombines TRBV29-1 with TRBJ2-5; D remains ambiguous. Trimming removed 7 bases from V and 5 bases from J, with 11 bases in between. The CDR3 totals 11 residues. Germline V gene lookup returns CDR1 SQVTM and CDR2 ANQGSEA. The DNA for the CDR3 is TGCAGCGCCGCCCGGGTGGAGACCCAGTACTTC. It is translated as CSAARVETQYF.

About this clone itself: A read error may produce the germline difference seen at one junction end. V gene TRBV7-7 combines with J gene TRBJ2-7, with TRBD1 as a possible D gene (6 bases). The CDR3 contains 13 residues. CDR1 is SSHAT, CDR2 FNYEAQ, per germline (reference sequence). CDR3 DNA sequence: TGTGCTAGCAGCCCAGGACAGCTCTACGAGCAGTACTTC. Amino acid sequence: CASSPGQLYEQYF. Using reference TRBV7-7 and TRBJ2-7 for the parts outside the CDR3, the full variable domain is GAGVSQSPRYKVTKRGQDVTLRCDPISSHATLYWYQQALGQGPEFLTYFNYEAQPDKSGLPSDRFSAERPEGSISTLTIQRTEQRDSAMYRCASSPGQLYEQYFGPGTRLTVT.

CDR3 protein: CASVPSRGRTHEQYF. CDR3 DNA sequence: TGTGCCAGCGTACCTAGTCGCGGGAGAACCCACGAGCAGTACTTC. The genes are TRBV28 and TRBJ2-7, with 7 positions matching TRBD2. The V and J ends lost 8 bases and 5 bases, in that order; junction bases with no gene match: 15. From germline, CDR1 is MDHEN and CDR2 SYDVKM. The CDR3 has 15 amino acids.

Written as DNA, the CDR3 is TGTGCCAGCAGTCCGGTAGAGGGAGCGGGCCCCTACGAGCAGTACTTC. Translated, it gives CASSPVEGAGPYEQYF. The chain recombines TRBV27 with TRBJ2-7, with a tentative D call TRBD2 (6 bases). Between the trimmed V and J ends, which lost 5 bases and 2 bases, there was a span of 19 bases. In germline, CDR1 is MNHEY, CDR2 SMNVEV (reference sequence). The CDR3 contains 16 residues.

This clone was counted a single time. V gene TRBV27 combines with J gene TRBJ2-7, with 12 bases that match TRBD2. Germline values: CDR1 MNHEY, CDR2 SMNVEV (reference sequence). Trimming at V came to 5 bases and at J to 4 bases, leaving 9 bases not matched to a gene. The CDR3 has 16 residues. CDR3 sequence (DNA): TGTGCCAGCAGTACGGTCCTGACTAGCGGGAGATACGAGCAGTACTTC. It yields the protein CASSTVLTSGRYEQYF.

This sequence joins TRBV28 and TRBJ1-5; no reliable D call. V lost 3 bases and J 0 bases, leaving 12 bases between the germline ends. CDR1 is MDHEN, CDR2 SYDVKM, per germline. There are 16 residues in the CDR3. The CDR3 here is CASSFVSSYSNQPQHF. In DNA, the CDR3 is TGTGCCAGCAGTTTCGTGTCCAGTTATAGCAATCAGCCCCAGCATTTT. The complete variable domain, with remaining parts taken from reference TRBV28 and TRBJ1-5, reads DVKVTQSSRYLVKRTGEKVFLECVQDMDHENMFWYRQDPGLGLRLIYFSYDVKMKEKGDIPEGYSVSREKKERFSLILESASTNQTSMYLCASSFVSSYSNQPQHFGDGTRLSIL.